This entry lists 23 T cell receptor beta chains sequenced from one sample in a study of radiotherapy plus CTLA-4 blockade in lung cancer. Produced via immunoSEQ multiplex PCR; TCRdb's table is partial and in-frame only. The data contain approximately 83,000 clones, more than 60% of them singletons. The sample in question was peripheral blood, obtained from a patient treated with radiotherapy plus ipilimumab. The receptors shown here come from a human donor with non-small cell lung cancer who had a partial response to radiotherapy plus ipilimumab. Some clones in this sample may be carry-over from other donors' samples.

CDR3 residues: CASSGQDHYNEQFF. The CDR3 DNA is TGTGCCAGCAGTGGACAGGACCACTACAATGAGCAGTTCTTC. The chain joins TRBV2 to TRBJ2-1; a weak D match, TRBD1 (6 bases). Germline CDR1 is SNHLY and CDR2 is FYNNEI. The V end lost 4 bases, the J end lost 3 bases, and 10 bases lay between the germline ends. This CDR3 has 14 residues. The full variable domain, completed using reference TRBV2 and TRBJ2-1, is EPEVTQTPSHQVTQMGQEVILRCVPISNHLYFYWYRQILGQKVEFLVSFYNNEISEKSEIFDDQFSVERPDGSNFTLKIRSTKLEDSAMYFCASSGQDHYNEQFFGPGTRLTVL.

The chain links TRBV5-1 to TRBJ2-1; TRBD1 aligns across 7 bases. The CDR3 sequence is 16 residues long. Germline V gene lookup returns CDR1 SGHRS and CDR2 YFSETQ. Losses at the gene ends were 4 bases for V and 1 base for J; bases not matched to a gene: 8. CDR3 in DNA: TGCGCCAGCAGCGTCGACAGGGCCTCTTCCTACAATGAGCAGTTCTTC. This encodes CASSVDRASSYNEQFF. The whole variable domain, filled in from reference TRBV5-1 and TRBJ2-1, reads KAGVTQTPRYLIKTRGQQVTLSCSPISGHRSVSWYQQTPGQGLQFLFEYFSETQRNKGNFPGRFSGRQFSNSRSEMNVSTLELGDSALYLCASSVDRASSYNEQFFGPGTRLTVL.

This chain links TRBV5-1 with TRBJ1-2; TRBD1 matches 7 bases. CDR3 size: 15 residues. V shed 0 bases and J 9 bases; nucleotides not matched to a gene: 11. CDR1 SGHRS and CDR2 YFSETQ come from the germline V gene. CDR3 coding DNA: TGCGCCAGCAGCTTGGAATCGACAGGGTATTATAGCTACACCTTC. The encoded protein is CASSLESTGYYSYTF.

This clone has more than one count but fewer than ten. The genes are TRBV6-5 and TRBJ1-3; D is possibly TRBD1 (5 bases). Germline lookup yields CDR1 MNHEY and CDR2 SVGAGI. V was clipped by 6 bases and J by 0 bases, with 9 bases between them. The CDR3 covers 14 residues. Here the CDR3 DNA reads TGTGCCAGCAGGTCTGACAGCTCTGGAAACACCATATATTTT. The encoded protein is CASRSDSSGNTIYF.

This rearrangement joins TRBV7-2 to TRBJ2-2; TRBD1 might be the D (6 bases). The V end was cut by 5 bases, the J end by 4 bases, with 8 bases between. CDR3 size: 13 residues. The V gene's germline CDR1 is SGHTA and CDR2 FQGNSA. For the CDR3, the DNA is TGTGCCAGCAGCAAACAGGGCACCGGGGAGCTGTTTTTT. Its translation is CASSKQGTGELFF.

The rearrangement joins TRBV27 to TRBJ1-6; 9 bases match TRBD1. This CDR3 is 14 amino acids long. Germline V gene lookup returns CDR1 MNHEY and CDR2 SMNVEV (reference sequence). V shed 6 bases and J 7 bases; nucleotides not matched to a gene: 4. In DNA form, the CDR3 reads TGTGCCAGCAGAAAGGGACAGGGAAATTCACCCCTCCACTTT. Translating it yields CASRKGQGNSPLHF.

The CDR3 DNA is TGCGCCAGCAGTGTCGGAGGACAGCCAGGCGGGGAGCTGTTTTTT. Encoded protein: CASSVGGQPGGELFF. The chain couples TRBV10-2 to TRBJ2-2, with a tentative D call TRBD1 (6 bases). Between the trimmed V and J ends, which lost 4 bases and 7 bases, there was a span of 16 bases. Per the germline V gene, CDR1 is WSHSY and CDR2 is SAAADI. The CDR3 loop spans 15 amino acids.

The chain uses TRBV5-1 and TRBJ1-3; 9 bases line up with TRBD1. There are 15 residues in the CDR3. CDR1 is SGHRS and CDR2 is YFSETQ in the germline V gene. Unmatched junction bases numbered 10, after V lost 4 bases and J lost 8 bases. CDR3 DNA: TGCGCCAGCAGCACCCACGGGACAGGGATGGACACCATATATTTT. This gives the protein CASSTHGTGMDTIYF. The whole variable domain, filled in from reference TRBV5-1 and TRBJ1-3, reads KAGVTQTPRYLIKTRGQQVTLSCSPISGHRSVSWYQQTPGQGLQFLFEYFSETQRNKGNFPGRFSGRQFSNSRSEMNVSTLELGDSALYLCASSTHGTGMDTIYFGEGSWLTVV.

The count of this clone is one. The genes are TRBV19 and TRBJ1-5; TRBD1 might be the D (5 bases). There are 14 residues in the CDR3. From germline, CDR1 is LNHDA and CDR2 SQIVND (reference sequence). V was clipped by 3 bases and J by 2 bases, with 8 bases between them. For the CDR3, the DNA is TGTGCCAGTAGTATGGCCAGGGGCAATCAGCCCCAGCATTTT. Amino acids: CASSMARGNQPQHF.

The genes are TRBV9 and TRBJ2-1; 8 bases agree with TRBD2. Per the germline V gene, CDR1 is SGDLS and CDR2 is YYNGEE. The CDR3 has 15 amino acids. Trimming at V came to 3 bases and at J to 3 bases, leaving 5 bases not matched to a gene. This CDR3 is CASSARLASYNEQFF. CDR3 DNA sequence: TGTGCCAGCAGCGCAAGACTAGCGAGCTACAATGAGCAGTTCTTC.

The chain joins TRBV28 to TRBJ2-3, with D uncertain. Per germline, CDR1 MDHEN and CDR2 SYDVKM. The V end was cut by 6 bases, the J end by 0 bases, with 16 bases between. CDR3 length: 16 residues. CDR3 amino acids: CASRVSGGYSTDTQYF. In nucleotides, the CDR3 is TGTGCCAGCAGAGTCTCGGGTGGGTATAGCACAGATACGCAGTATTTT.

The CDR3, as DNA: TGTGCCAGCAGCTTAGATAAGAGGGTCGACATAGCCAAAAACATTCAGTACTTC. Amino acid sequence: CASSLDKRVDIAKNIQYF. This chain connects TRBV7-3 to TRBJ2-4, with TRBD2 as a possible D gene (5 bases). CDR3 length equals 18 residues. Germline V gives CDR1 SGHTA, CDR2 FQGTGA. Trimming took off 2 bases at V and 0 bases at J, with 17 bases between the two ends.

The chain joins TRBV28 to TRBJ2-7; D is perhaps TRBD1 (6 bases). The CDR3 length is 14 residues. The germline V gene encodes CDR1 MDHEN and CDR2 SYDVKM. The V and J ends lost 6 bases and 0 bases respectively, with 12 bases between them. The chain's CDR3 is CASREQGSSYEQYF. CDR3 coding DNA: TGTGCCAGCAGGGAACAGGGCAGCTCCTACGAGCAGTACTTC.

V gene TRBV6-7 combines with J gene TRBJ2-4; TRBD2 agrees at 7 bases. TRBV6-7 is assigned to the ORF class and has an uncertain function. The CDR3 is 16 residues long. The J segment lost 0 bases and the V segment lost 2 bases, leaving 4 bases of the junction unmatched. CDR3 bases: TGTGCCAGCAGTTACCGGGCGGGAGTAGCCAAAAACATTCAGTACTTC. Protein: CASSYRAGVAKNIQYF.

This clone was picked up a small number of times. The CDR3 spells CASSQDPSSETQYF. The CDR3 nucleotides read TGTGCCAGCAGCCAAGATCCTTCCTCAGAGACCCAGTACTTC. The gene calls are TRBV4-2 and TRBJ2-5, with D unresolved. This CDR3 spans 14 amino acids. Trimming took off 0 bases at V and 4 bases at J, with 9 bases between the two ends. CDR1 is LGHNA and CDR2 is YNFKEQ in the germline V gene.

The chain couples TRBV19 to TRBJ1-1; 8 bases map to TRBD1. CDR3 length equals 13 residues. V lost 7 bases and J lost 4; bases outside the gene matches: 5. Germline CDR1 reads LNHDA; CDR2 reads SQIVND (reference sequence). The CDR3, as DNA: TGTGCCAGTACTCGGACAGGGTCCACTGAAGCTTTCTTT. Residues: CASTRTGSTEAFF.

The chain links TRBV6-5 to TRBJ2-3; no firm D call. V lost 4 bases to trimming and J lost 8 bases, with 13 bases between them. CDR3 length: 13 amino acids. Germline V CDR1 and CDR2: MNHEY, SVGAGI. CDR3 in DNA: TGTGCCAGCAGTTCCCCTCATCCGGGTACGCAGTATTTT. Protein sequence: CASSSPHPGTQYF.

J is TRBJ2-3 and V is TRBV2; 7 positions match TRBD1. J lost 0 bases, V lost 5 bases, and 5 bases had no gene match. This CDR3 is built from 15 residues. Per the germline V gene, CDR1 is SNHLY and CDR2 is FYNNEI. Here the CDR3 reads CASSRQGTSTDTQYF. The CDR3 bases are TGTGCCAGCAGTAGACAGGGCACTAGCACAGATACGCAGTATTTT.

This clone came up a few times. The chain recombines TRBV5-4 with TRBJ1-4, with 8 positions matching TRBD1. Germline loops: CDR1 SGHNT, CDR2 YYREEE (reference sequence). This CDR3 contains 14 residues. With V trimmed by 4 bases and J by 8 bases, 7 bases remained unmatched. The CDR3 sequence is CASSTDRGEEKLFF. CDR3 nucleotides: TGTGCCAGCAGCACCGACAGGGGTGAGGAAAAACTGTTTTTT.

The chain employs TRBV29-1 and TRBJ1-4; possibly TRBD1 for D (5 bases). The V end lost 7 bases, the J end lost 0 bases, and 12 bases lay between the germline ends. The CDR3 is 14 residues long. Germline V lookup: CDR1 SQVTM, CDR2 ANQGSEA. CDR3 sequence: CSAKARATNEKLFF. For the CDR3, the DNA is TGCAGCGCCAAGGCCAGGGCAACTAATGAAAAACTGTTTTTT.

The V and J genes are TRBV28 and TRBJ1-5; 11 bases are a match to TRBD1. The CDR3 covers 15 residues. Germline V gene lookup returns CDR1 MDHEN and CDR2 SYDVKM. Losses at the gene ends were 5 bases for V and 6 bases for J; bases not matched to a gene: 6. The CDR3 protein is CASSAGTGGGQPQHF. The DNA for the CDR3 is TGTGCCAGCAGTGCAGGGACAGGGGGAGGTCAGCCCCAGCATTTT.

This chain connects TRBV27 to TRBJ2-3, with D possibly TRBD1 on 5 matching bases. Germline V gene lookup returns CDR1 MNHEY and CDR2 SMNVEV (reference sequence). CDR3 length: 13 amino acids. V shed 3 bases and J shed 3 bases, with 7 bases lying between them. As DNA, the CDR3 is TGTGCCAGCAGTTTCCGACAGACAGATACGCAGTATTTT. Translating it yields CASSFRQTDTQYF.

This clone appeared a single time. The chain uses TRBV6-1 and TRBJ2-2, with 8 bases that match TRBD1. The J segment lost 4 bases and the V segment lost 3 bases, leaving 7 bases of the junction unmatched. In germline, CDR1 is MNHNS, CDR2 SASEGT. The CDR3 is 16 residues long. CDR3 in amino acids: CASSDDRGLSTGELFF. DNA for the CDR3: TGTGCCAGCAGTGACGACAGGGGTCTATCCACCGGGGAGCTGTTTTTT.